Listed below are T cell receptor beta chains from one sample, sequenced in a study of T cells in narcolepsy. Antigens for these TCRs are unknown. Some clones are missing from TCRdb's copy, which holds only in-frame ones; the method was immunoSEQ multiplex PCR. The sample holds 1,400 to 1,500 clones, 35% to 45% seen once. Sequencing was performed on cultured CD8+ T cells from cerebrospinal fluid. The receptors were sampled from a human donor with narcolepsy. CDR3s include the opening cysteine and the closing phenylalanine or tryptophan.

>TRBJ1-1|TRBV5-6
CASSFGPREMNTEAFF
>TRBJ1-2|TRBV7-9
CASSPSSRDYGYTF
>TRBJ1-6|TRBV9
CASSVAGTRDSPLHF
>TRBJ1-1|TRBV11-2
CASSPVYGDTEAFF
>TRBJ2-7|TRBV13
CASGLQHPGQGNEQYF
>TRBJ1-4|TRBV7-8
CASSLEPLNREKLFF
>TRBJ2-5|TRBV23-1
CASSRSLSGTQGETQYF
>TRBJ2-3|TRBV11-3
CASSLGLAGLLTDTQYF
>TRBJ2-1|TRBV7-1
CASSPGGFNEQFF
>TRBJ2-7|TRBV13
CASSLSGAYEQYF
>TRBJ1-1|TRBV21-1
CASKEVMNTEAFF
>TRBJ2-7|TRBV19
CASSIAGTYEQYF
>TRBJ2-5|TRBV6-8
CASSYGDKYQETQYF
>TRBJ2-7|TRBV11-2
CASSFRPTGTATPYEQYF
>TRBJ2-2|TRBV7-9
CASSAPLGELFF
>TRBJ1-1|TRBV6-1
CASRGRRQGDLGAFF
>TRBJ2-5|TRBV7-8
CASSPSGTWGETQYF
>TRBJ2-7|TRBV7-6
CASSLEGYYEQYF
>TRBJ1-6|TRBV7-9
CASSWGQGALASPLHF
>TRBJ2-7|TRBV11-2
CASSQAGAGVHEQYF
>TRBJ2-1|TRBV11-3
CASSLRGGRERNEQFF
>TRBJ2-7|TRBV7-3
CASSPTSGGNYEQYF
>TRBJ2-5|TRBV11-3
CASSLGTRGETQYF
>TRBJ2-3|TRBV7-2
CASSLALGGDTQYF
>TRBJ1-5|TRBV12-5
CASAFEGGNQPQHF
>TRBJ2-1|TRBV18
CASLPQDGSLNLDEQFF
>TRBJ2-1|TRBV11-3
CASSLRGGGERNEQFF
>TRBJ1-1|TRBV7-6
CASSLEPGVSEAFF
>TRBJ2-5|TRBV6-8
CASSPGGPKETQYF
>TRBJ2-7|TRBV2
CASSLIYGRTSYEQYF
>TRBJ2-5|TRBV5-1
CASSRQQETQYF
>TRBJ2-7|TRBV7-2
CASSPSGQVYEQYF
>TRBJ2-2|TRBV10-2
CASSRANRNTGELFF
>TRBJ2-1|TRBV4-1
CASSQEMRSEQFF
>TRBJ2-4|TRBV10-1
CASSESISGLAKNIQYF
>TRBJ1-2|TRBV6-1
CASGKGRTGKGKNYGYTF
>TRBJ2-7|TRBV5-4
CASSLPEDFAHEQYF
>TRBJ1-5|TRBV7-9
CASSHEHQPQHF
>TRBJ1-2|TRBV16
CASSHSWTGDLYGYTF
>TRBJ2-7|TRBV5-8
CASRQTGVNEQYF